This entry concerns a single TCR beta chain. Its antigen remains unknown. Germline CDR1 LNHDA, CDR2 SQIVND (reference sequence). The CDR3 has 12 amino acids. V was shortened by 6 bases and J by 3 bases, with 9 bases between the two germline ends. The data stem from a study of CD8+CD57+ T cells in acquired aplastic anemia. Turning to the study itself: Across the sorted CD4+ and CD8+ cells, DNA amounts averaged about 3 ug. Notes on the study in general: Controls and patients did not differ significantly in CD8+ Simpson's diversity. Patients and controls shared just under 30 CD8+ CDR3 sequences, highly expressed in patients.

It was genomic DNA that served as the template for profiling TCR beta VDJ and CDR3. From the reads, TCRdb called clonotypes with MiXCR, one entry per CDR3 protein. The repertoire holds 200,000 or so distinct CDR3 sequences, with 64% as singletons. This chain joins TRBV19 and TRBJ2-7, with a possible D match to TRBD1 (5 bases). The origin of this receptor is a human donor with severe aplastic anemia or a healthy control (not recorded which). Sequenced input: sorted CD4+, CD8+, or CD8+CD57+ T cells (not recorded which) from PBMCs. CDR3 coding DNA: TGTGCCAGTAGCCAGGGATTCTACGAGCAGTACTTC. It is translated as CASSQGFYEQYF.